Listed here are 17 T cell receptor beta chains from one sample, sequenced in a study of cytomegalovirus exposure and HLA in healthy donors. In the PCR, 60 Vbeta and 13 Jbeta primers were used. TCRdb's copy holds only in-frame clones and misses some; the assay was immunoSEQ multiplex PCR. The sample consists of around 64,000 clones, approximately 85% of them appearing once. What was sequenced was PBMCs. The receptors stem from a female donor in good health and CMV-seronegative.

V is TRBV5-1 and J is TRBJ1-1, with TRBD1 matching 8 bases. This CDR3 has 16 amino acids. From germline, CDR1 is SGHRS and CDR2 YFSETQ. V gave up 2 bases and J gave up 3 bases; unmatched junction bases: 9. The CDR3 region is CASSLENRGGDTEAFF. CDR3 sequence (DNA): TGCGCCAGCAGCTTAGAGAACAGGGGGGGGGACACTGAAGCTTTCTTT.

The chain recombines TRBV28 with TRBJ2-5, with 10 bases that match TRBD1. The DNA end is more similar to TRBJ2-7, so the J call may be wrong. The CDR3 length is 15 residues. Germline assignment: CDR1 MDHEN and CDR2 SYDVKM. CDR3 amino acids: CASRRGQGRSYEQYF. The CDR3 DNA follows: TGTGCCAGCAGGCGGGGACAGGGGAGATCCTACGAGCAGTACTTC.

The chain joins TRBV30 to TRBJ2-7; D not certain. With 7 bases removed from V and 2 bases from J, the gap between germline ends came to 21 bases. The CDR3 totals 15 residues. Germline CDR1 is GTSNPN and CDR2 is SVGIG (reference sequence). The CDR3 region is CASPPRRSHPYEQYF. CDR3 sequence (DNA): TGTGCCTCCCCCCCGAGGAGAAGCCATCCCTACGAGCAGTACTTC.

Written as DNA, the CDR3 is TGTGCCAGTAGTATCATGGGACTTGGGGTGGCTTTCTTT. This gives the protein CASSIMGLGVAFF. The chain is built from TRBV19 and TRBJ1-1; TRBD1 might be the D (5 bases). From germline, CDR1 is LNHDA and CDR2 SQIVND (reference sequence). The length of the CDR3 is 13 residues. Trimming took 3 bases from V and 11 from J, leaving 16 bases between them.

In regard to this clone: Germline and junction disagree at one end, which may indicate a read error. The sample has other DNA sequences that encode this CDR3 too. This sequence joins TRBV19 and TRBJ1-6; D possibly corresponds to TRBD1 (5 bases). Looked up from germline, CDR1 is LNHDA and CDR2 is SQIVND (reference sequence). The CDR3 totals 16 residues. This CDR3 reads CASSYTVGASNSPLHF. The CDR3 region has the DNA TGCGCCAGTAGCTACACAGTAGGGGCTTCTAATTCACCCCTCCACTTT.

This chain joins TRBV5-1 and TRBJ1-1; D uncertain. V lost 4 bases and J 3 bases, leaving 13 bases between the germline ends. The CDR3 length is 14 residues. Per the germline V gene, CDR1 is SGHRS and CDR2 is YFSETQ. CDR3 protein: CASSLGHRDTEAFF. The CDR3 DNA sequence: TGCGCCAGCAGCCTGGGTCACCGGGACACTGAAGCTTTCTTT.

V and J are TRBV5-1 and TRBJ2-5; TRBD1 might be the D (5 bases). The germline V gene encodes CDR1 SGHRS and CDR2 YFSETQ. The V end was cut by 7 bases, the J end by 1 base, with 8 bases between. This CDR3 is built from 12 residues. Written as DNA, the CDR3 is TGCGCCAGCTTCGACAGCCAAGAGACCCAGTACTTC. This codes for CASFDSQETQYF.

CDR3 sequence: CAIRGPGQISGNTIYF. CDR3 DNA: TGTGCCATTAGGGGGCCCGGACAGATCTCTGGAAACACCATATATTTT. The rearrangement uses TRBV28 and TRBJ1-3, with 7 bases fitting TRBD1. Per germline, CDR1 MDHEN and CDR2 SYDVKM. V trimming: 10 bases; J trimming: 0 bases; junction bases outside the gene matches: 12. The CDR3 contains 16 residues.

Turning to this clone: Other DNA sequences in the sample encode the same CDR3. V is TRBV9 and J is TRBJ1-2; TRBD1 is a possible D gene (6 bases). The CDR3 loop spans 15 amino acids. V shed 0 bases and J shed 4 bases, with 13 bases lying between them. Germline-derived CDR1 and CDR2 are SGDLS and YYNGEE. CDR3 nucleotides: TGTGCCAGCAGCGTAGATGAGGGGGATGGCTATGGCTACACCTTC. Translating it yields CASSVDEGDGYGYTF.

Worth noting for this clone: This sample includes further DNA sequences coding for the same CDR3. The chain joins TRBV5-1 to TRBJ2-3, with 13 bases fitting TRBD2. The CDR3 loop spans 18 amino acids. Germline trimming cut 4 bases from V and 0 bases from J; bases unmatched to any gene: 8. Germline CDR1 and CDR2: SGHRS and YFSETQ. CDR3 DNA sequence: TGCGCCAGCAGCCCACGGACTAGCGGGGGATCTAGCACAGATACGCAGTATTTT. Protein sequence: CASSPRTSGGSSTDTQYF.

V gene TRBV5-6 combines with J gene TRBJ2-3, with 9 positions matching TRBD2. Germline loops: CDR1 SGHDT, CDR2 YYEEEE. The CDR3 consists of 18 residues. Germline trimming cut 0 bases from V and 2 bases from J; bases unmatched to any gene: 10. For the CDR3, the DNA is TGTGCCAGCAGCTTGGCGTTAACCGGGACTAGCAACACAGATACGCAGTATTTT. Translating it yields CASSLALTGTSNTDTQYF.

The sample holds one count of this clone. CDR3: CASSYGIDSQETQYF. CDR3 nucleotide sequence: TGTGCCAGCAGTTATGGGATAGACAGTCAAGAGACCCAGTACTTC. The rearrangement links TRBV6-5 to TRBJ2-5, with D perhaps matching TRBD1 (5 bases). The ends were cut back, 3 bases at V and 2 bases at J, with 13 bases in the middle. Germline V lookup: CDR1 MNHEY, CDR2 SVGAGI. The CDR3 contains 15 residues.

The V gene is TRBV6-5, the J gene TRBJ1-3; TRBD1 might be the D (5 bases). This CDR3 has 15 residues. Trimming left V 5 bases short and J 0 bases short, with 11 bases between. In germline, CDR1 is MNHEY, CDR2 SVGAGI. The CDR3 DNA follows: TGTGCCAGCAGTGGAGACAGAGACTCTGGAAACACCATATATTTT. This encodes CASSGDRDSGNTIYF.

The gene calls are TRBV7-2 and TRBJ2-7; 9 bases match TRBD2. The trim removed 1 base at V and 4 bases at J, leaving 5 bases unmatched. Per germline, CDR1 SGHTA and CDR2 FQGNSA. The CDR3 has 15 amino acids. The CDR3 loop reads CASSLGLAGEYEQYF. The DNA of the CDR3 is TGTGCCAGCAGCTTAGGATTAGCGGGAGAGTACGAGCAGTACTTC.

V and J are TRBV30 and TRBJ2-1, with a tentative D call TRBD1 (5 bases). Germline lookup yields CDR1 GTSNPN and CDR2 SVGIG (reference sequence). This CDR3 spans 14 amino acids. With 0 bases removed from V and 1 base from J, the gap between germline ends came to 7 bases. In DNA, the CDR3 is TGTGCCTGGAGTGTATGGACATCCTACAATGAGCAGTTCTTC. Translation: CAWSVWTSYNEQFF.

This clone was picked up one time. The chain employs TRBV19 and TRBJ2-5; 10 bases match TRBD1. V shed 9 bases, J shed 4 bases, and the junction held 5 bases outside the gene matches. The V gene's germline CDR1 is LNHDA and CDR2 SQIVND (reference sequence). The CDR3 contains 13 residues. The CDR3, as DNA: TGTGCCAGCGGGACAGGGGTTCGAGAGACCCAGTACTTC. It translates to CASGTGVRETQYF.

This chain links TRBV9 with TRBJ1-1, with D possibly matching TRBD1 (6 bases). Germline V gives CDR1 SGDLS, CDR2 YYNGEE. The CDR3 runs 16 residues. V lost 4 bases to trimming and J lost 1 base, with 17 bases between them. The CDR3 protein is CASSPPSGTRNTEAFF. In DNA form, the CDR3 reads TGTGCCAGCAGCCCCCCCTCCGGGACAAGGAACACTGAAGCTTTCTTT.